The source of this TCR beta chain is a study of OX40 agonist ivuxolimab in advanced cancers. Study context: Patients in the trial were receiving intravenous ivuxolimab every 2 weeks, at doses of 0.01 to 10 mg/kg.

This clone was observed a few times. Trimming took 1 base from V and 2 from J, leaving 6 bases between them. From germline, CDR1 is SEHNR and CDR2 FQNEAQ (reference sequence). The CDR3 covers 14 residues. Autoimmune disease history or systemic immunosuppression meant exclusion. Using immunoSEQ multiplex PCR, the repertoire was profiled, and TCRdb retains in-frame clones only, with some absent. The sample includes about 59,000 clones, approximately 90% seen only once; the top ten take roughly 13%. The starting material was CD4+ or CD8+ T cells sorted from blood, obtained in a trial of the OX40 agonist ivuxolimab. The rearrangement uses TRBV7-9 and TRBJ1-5; D is undetermined. This receptor was taken from an adult with an advanced solid tumor such as melanoma, head and neck, liver or kidney cancer. CDR3 protein: CASSLGDGNQPQHF. CDR3 sequence (DNA): TGTGCCAGCAGCTTAGGGGATGGCAATCAGCCCCAGCATTTT.